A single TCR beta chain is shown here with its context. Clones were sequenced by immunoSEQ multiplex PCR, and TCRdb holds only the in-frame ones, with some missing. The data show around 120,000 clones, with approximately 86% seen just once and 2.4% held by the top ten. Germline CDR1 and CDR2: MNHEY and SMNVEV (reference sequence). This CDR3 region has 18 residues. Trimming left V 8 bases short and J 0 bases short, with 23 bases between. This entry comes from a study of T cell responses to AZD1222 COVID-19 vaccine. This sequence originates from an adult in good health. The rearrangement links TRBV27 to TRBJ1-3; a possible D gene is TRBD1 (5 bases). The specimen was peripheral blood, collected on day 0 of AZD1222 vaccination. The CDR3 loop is CASRTPPGTASSGNTIYF. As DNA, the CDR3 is TGTGCCAGCCGCACCCCCCCCGGGACGGCCAGCTCTGGAAACACCATATATTTT.